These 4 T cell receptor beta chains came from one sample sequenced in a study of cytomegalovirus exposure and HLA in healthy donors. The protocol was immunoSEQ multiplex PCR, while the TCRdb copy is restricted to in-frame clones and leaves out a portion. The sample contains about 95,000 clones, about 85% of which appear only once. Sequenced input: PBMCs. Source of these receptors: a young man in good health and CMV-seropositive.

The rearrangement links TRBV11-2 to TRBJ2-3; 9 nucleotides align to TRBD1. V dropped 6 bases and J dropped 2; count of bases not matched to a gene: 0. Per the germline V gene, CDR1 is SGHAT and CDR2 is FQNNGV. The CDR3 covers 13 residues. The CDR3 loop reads CASRQGATDTQYF. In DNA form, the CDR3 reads TGTGCCAGCAGACAGGGGGCCACAGATACGCAGTATTTT.

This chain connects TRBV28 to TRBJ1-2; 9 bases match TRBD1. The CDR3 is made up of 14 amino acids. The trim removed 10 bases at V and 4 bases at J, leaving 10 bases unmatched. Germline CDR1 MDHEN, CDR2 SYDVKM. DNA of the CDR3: TGTGCCACCGAAACAGGGGGCGCGGGCTATGGCTACACCTTC. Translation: CATETGGAGYGYTF.

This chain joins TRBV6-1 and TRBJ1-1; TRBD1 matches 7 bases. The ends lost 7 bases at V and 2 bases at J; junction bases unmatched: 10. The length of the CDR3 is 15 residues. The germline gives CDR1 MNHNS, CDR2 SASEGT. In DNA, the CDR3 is TGTGCCAGCACCAATAGGGGACAGATAAACACTGAAGCTTTCTTT. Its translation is CASTNRGQINTEAFF.

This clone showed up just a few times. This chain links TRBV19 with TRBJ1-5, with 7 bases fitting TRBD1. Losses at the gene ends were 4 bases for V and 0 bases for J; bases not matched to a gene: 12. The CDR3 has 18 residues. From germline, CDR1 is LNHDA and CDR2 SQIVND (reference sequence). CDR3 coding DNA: TGTGCCAGTAGTACCCGGCCAGCAGGGGGTTATAGCAATCAGCCCCAGCATTTT. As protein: CASSTRPAGGYSNQPQHF. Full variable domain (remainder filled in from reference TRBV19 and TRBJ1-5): DGGITQSPKYLFRKEGQNVTLSCEQNLNHDAMYWYRQDPGQGLRLIYYSQIVNDFQKGDIAEGYSVSREKKESFPLTVTSAQKNPTAFYLCASSTRPAGGYSNQPQHFGDGTRLSIL.